These 27 T cell receptor beta chains were sequenced from one sample in a study of response to subunit inactivated influenza vaccine (dated by TCRdb to between 2017 and 2018). Library construction relied on RT-PCR. The listed sequencing device is Illumina HiSeq 2500. In TCRdb, the public reads were trimmed at Q25 with fastp and aligned with MiXCR, with productive beta chains retained. Rows are combined by CDR3 protein, so each entry shows the most common genes and DNA. This sample comprises over 800,000 distinct CDR3 sequences, 21% of them detected only once. The ten most abundant clones make up 9.5% to 13% of the sample. Sequences were derived from PBMCs from blood, sampled about 5 days after vaccination. The origin of the receptors is a man over 45 who received an inactivated influenza vaccine. Donor details come from another sample of the same person, matched by shared clones.

The chain has TRBV5-1 and TRBJ2-3, with D uncertain. Trimming shortened V by 3 bases and J by 1 base, and 12 bases separated the two germline ends. Germline CDR1 and CDR2: SGHRS and YFSETQ. This CDR3 contains 15 residues. DNA for the CDR3: TGCGCCAGCAGCTCGACACAGATAGGCACAGATACGCAGTATTTT. Translating it yields CASSSTQIGTDTQYF.

This clonotype was seen more than once but under ten times. The chain recombines TRBV20-1 with TRBJ2-5; TRBD2 agrees at 7 bases. V shed 0 bases, J shed 0 bases, and the junction held 4 bases outside the gene matches. Germline V CDR1 and CDR2: DFQATT, SNEGSKA (reference sequence). The CDR3 covers 15 residues. CDR3 DNA: TGCAGTGCTAGAGATCTGCGGGGGTACCAAGAGACCCAGTACTTC. This gives the protein CSARDLRGYQETQYF.

The CDR3 is CASSVSRSYNEQFF. The CDR3 DNA reads as TGTGCCAGCAGCGTTAGCCGCTCCTACAATGAGCAGTTCTTC. This chain connects TRBV27 to TRBJ2-1; D is uncertain. The germline CDR1 and CDR2 sequences are MNHEY and SMNVEV (reference sequence). This CDR3 has 14 residues. V lost 6 bases and J 0 bases, leaving 9 bases between the germline ends.

This clonotype has a handful of counts. This chain uses TRBV3-1 with TRBJ2-1; no clear D. Germline V gene data show CDR1 as LGHDT and CDR2 as YNNKEL (reference sequence). The ends were cut back, 0 bases at V and 3 bases at J, with 9 bases in the middle. The CDR3 runs to 15 residues. CDR3 amino acids: CASSQEAGFYNEQFF. CDR3 nucleotide sequence: TGTGCCAGCAGCCAAGAGGCTGGTTTCTACAATGAGCAGTTCTTC.

This clonotype was seen more than once but under ten times. The gene calls are TRBV20-1 and TRBJ2-7; D ambiguous. V lost 0 bases and J lost 5, with 11 bases in between. The CDR3 totals 13 residues. Germline lookup yields CDR1 DFQATT and CDR2 SNEGSKA (reference sequence). In nucleotides, the CDR3 is TGCAGTGCTAGAGAAGGGCTGGCCCACGAGCAGTACTTC. This sequence encodes CSAREGLAHEQYF.

This clonotype came up a few times. This sequence joins TRBV2 and TRBJ2-1, with TRBD2 matching 9 bases. J was trimmed by 9 bases and V by 1 base; bases with no gene match: 10. The V gene's germline CDR1 is SNHLY and CDR2 FYNNEI. The CDR3 spans 16 residues. DNA for the CDR3: TGTGCCAGCAGTGAAGGAGGGATAGCGGGAGCGTTTGAGCAGTTCTTC. Translation: CASSEGGIAGAFEQFF.

This clonotype was detected only a few times. This chain links TRBV20-1 with TRBJ1-4, with TRBD1 as a possible D gene (6 bases). This CDR3 has 17 amino acids. Deletions cut 3 bases from V and 0 bases from J, with 17 bases between. Germline V gives CDR1 DFQATT, CDR2 SNEGSKA (reference sequence). CDR3 coding DNA: TGCAGTGCTAGCTCGACAGGACGACTTACAACTAATGAAAAACTGTTTTTT. Amino acids: CSASSTGRLTTNEKLFF.

This clonotype was recorded at least ten times. The V and J genes are TRBV29-1 and TRBJ1-3, with D possibly being TRBD1 (5 bases). V lost 6 bases, J lost 14 bases, and 20 bases lay in between. The germline V gene has CDR1 SQVTM and CDR2 ANQGSEA. The CDR3 runs to 12 residues. The CDR3 sequence is CSVNLDTQRLYF. The CDR3 DNA reads as TGCAGCGTCAACTTGGACACGCAACGTCTATATTTT.

The sample holds a few counts of this clonotype. This sequence joins TRBV29-1 and TRBJ2-5; tentatively, D is TRBD1 (6 bases). The V gene's germline CDR1 is SQVTM and CDR2 ANQGSEA. The V end lost 6 bases, the J end lost 5 bases, and 22 bases lay between the germline ends. This CDR3 region has 15 residues. CDR3 region: CSVASRDTIPETQYF. CDR3 nucleotide sequence: TGCAGCGTAGCCTCCCGGGACACCATACCCGAGACCCAGTACTTC. Drawing the rest from reference TRBV29-1 and TRBJ2-5, the complete variable domain is SAVISQKPSRDICQRGTSLTIQCQVDSQVTMMFWYRQQPGQSLTLIATANQGSEATYESGFVIDKFPISRPNLTFSTLTVSNMSPEDSSIYLCSVASRDTIPETQYFGPGTRLLVL.

This clonotype was seen at least ten times. This rearrangement joins TRBV29-1 to TRBJ1-2; D may be TRBD1 (5 bases). The CDR3 spans 12 residues. Germline CDR1 is SQVTM and CDR2 is ANQGSEA. V lost 4 bases, J lost 2 bases, and 8 bases lay in between. The CDR3 reads CSVAGRNYGYTF. The CDR3 DNA sequence: TGCAGCGTTGCGGGACGGAACTATGGCTACACCTTC.

The CDR3 loop is CASSSRPTAINNEQFF. For the CDR3, the DNA is TGTGCCAGCAGCTCACGCCCGACAGCAATAAACAATGAGCAGTTCTTC. The chain joins TRBV7-2 to TRBJ2-1; possibly TRBD1 for D (5 bases). V was clipped by 4 bases and J by 5 bases, with 18 bases between them. The CDR3 length is 16 residues. Germline-derived CDR1 and CDR2 are SGHTA and FQGNSA.

This clonotype was counted at least ten times. V and J are TRBV5-1 and TRBJ2-3; 7 bases agree with TRBD1. CDR3 size: 15 residues. The V gene's germline CDR1 is SGHRS and CDR2 YFSETQ. V shed 0 bases, J shed 3 bases, and the junction held 4 bases outside the gene matches. The CDR3 DNA sequence: TGCGCCAGCAGCTTGGAAGGGGGCTATACAGATACGCAGTATTTT. Translated: CASSLEGGYTDTQYF.

The chain couples TRBV7-2 to TRBJ1-5; the D gene is possibly TRBD1 (6 bases). The germline V gene has CDR1 SGHTA and CDR2 FQGNSA. CDR3 length: 22 residues. V lost 3 bases, J lost 0 bases, and 30 bases lay in between. The DNA for the CDR3 is TGTGCCAGCAGCTTCTCACCTAGGGGGGAGGGGTGGAACTCAAATAGCAATCAGCCCCAGCATTTT. It is translated as CASSFSPRGEGWNSNSNQPQHF.

This clonotype was detected only a few times. The chain couples TRBV29-1 to TRBJ1-3; D unresolved. This CDR3 comprises 13 residues. Germline assignment: CDR1 SQVTM and CDR2 ANQGSEA. V was pared by 2 bases and J by 0 bases, with 5 bases between. Here the CDR3 reads CSVESVSGNTIYF. The CDR3 coding sequence is TGCAGCGTTGAATCCGTCTCTGGAAACACCATATATTTT.

The chain uses TRBV7-8 and TRBJ1-1, with D unclear. Trimming shortened V by 1 base and J by 1 base, and 10 bases separated the two germline ends. The CDR3 has 15 residues. In germline, CDR1 is SGHVS, CDR2 FQNEAQ. CDR3 sequence: CASSLVGARNTEAFF. The CDR3, as DNA: TGTGCCAGCAGCTTAGTGGGAGCCAGGAACACTGAAGCTTTCTTT.

This chain connects TRBV28 to TRBJ2-1; the match to TRBD2 covers 8 bases. V lost 1 base and J lost 2; bases outside the gene matches: 7. CDR1 MDHEN and CDR2 SYDVKM come from the germline V gene. The CDR3 runs to 17 residues. This CDR3 reads CASSLSVGGGPYNEQFF. The CDR3 DNA reads as TGTGCCAGCAGTTTATCCGTCGGGGGGGGCCCCTACAATGAGCAGTTCTTC.

This clonotype was detected a few times. The gene calls are TRBV20-1 and TRBJ1-1; D unresolved. The CDR3 is 12 amino acids. Germline-derived CDR1 and CDR2 are DFQATT and SNEGSKA (reference sequence). V lost 0 bases to trimming and J lost 5 bases, with 7 bases between them. The CDR3 nucleotides are TGCAGTGCTAGAGAGACGTCGACTGAAGCTTTCTTT. It encodes CSARETSTEAFF.

V and J are TRBV19 and TRBJ2-4; a possible D gene is TRBD2 (6 bases). V was cut by 5 bases and J by 16 bases, with 24 bases left in between. Germline V gives CDR1 LNHDA, CDR2 SQIVND (reference sequence). The CDR3 runs to 14 residues. The CDR3 DNA sequence: TGTGCCAGTAGTCCCCGGACTACCCTCACCGGCTTCTACTTC. This sequence encodes CASSPRTTLTGFYF.

This clonotype showed up just a few times. J is TRBJ1-2 and V is TRBV6-1, with D perhaps TRBD1 (6 bases). The CDR3 is 15 amino acids. Germline CDR1 MNHNS, CDR2 SASEGT. V dropped 5 bases and J dropped 1 base, with 14 bases sitting between them. The CDR3 spells CASSTLRGVNYGYTF. In DNA, the CDR3 is TGTGCCAGCAGTACCCTCAGGGGAGTTAACTATGGCTACACCTTC.

Only a few counts were recorded for this clonotype. This sequence joins TRBV5-5 and TRBJ1-5; maybe TRBD1 (5 bases). V shed 4 bases and J shed 2 bases, with 10 bases lying between them. CDR3 length equals 14 residues. Germline V gene lookup returns CDR1 SGHKS and CDR2 YYEKEE (reference sequence). CDR3 amino acids: CASSPMGGNQPQHF. CDR3 sequence (DNA): TGTGCCAGCAGCCCCATGGGGGGCAATCAGCCCCAGCATTTT.

This clonotype was picked up a small number of times. V and J are TRBV6-2 or TRBV6-3 and TRBJ2-2; D unresolved. V gave up 6 bases and J gave up 3 bases, with 5 bases separating them. This CDR3 has 12 amino acids. Germline values: CDR1 MNHEY, CDR2 SVGEGT. The DNA of the CDR3 is TGTGCCAGCAGGGCAGACACCGGGGAGCTGTTTTTT. It encodes CASRADTGELFF.

V usage is TRBV10-3 and J usage is TRBJ2-5; D unresolved. Trimming cost V 3 bases and J 5 bases, with 10 bases left between them. The germline CDR1 and CDR2 sequences are ENHRY and SYGVKD. The CDR3 consists of 13 residues. CDR3 sequence: CAISEGVMETQYF. The CDR3 nucleotides are TGTGCCATCAGTGAAGGAGTGATGGAGACCCAGTACTTC.

V and J are TRBV29-1 and TRBJ2-5; tentatively, D is TRBD2 (5 bases). The germline V gene has CDR1 SQVTM and CDR2 ANQGSEA. The CDR3 extends over 17 amino acids. Trimming cost V 0 bases and J 0 bases, with 17 bases left between them. CDR3 sequence reads: CSVEDLASSEYQETQYF. CDR3 coding DNA: TGCAGCGTTGAAGATCTGGCTAGCTCGGAGTACCAAGAGACCCAGTACTTC.

V gene TRBV12-5 combines with J gene TRBJ2-5; 10 bases fit TRBD1. Trimming cost V 4 bases and J 3 bases; bases outside gene matches: 5. The germline CDR1 and CDR2 sequences are LGHNT and FRNRAP. CDR3 length equals 15 residues. CDR3 residues: CASGSPGTGEETQYF. The DNA of the CDR3 is TGTGCTAGTGGTTCCCCCGGGACAGGGGAAGAGACCCAGTACTTC.

This clonotype was detected a few times. This sequence joins TRBV29-1 and TRBJ2-7; 8 nucleotides agree with TRBD2. The junction had 8 bases not matched to a gene; V was cut back by 7 bases and J by 3 bases. CDR1 SQVTM and CDR2 ANQGSEA come from the germline V gene. CDR3 length: 13 amino acids. The CDR3 nucleotides are TGCAGCGCCGGGGGGGAAAGGCTCTACGAGCAGTACTTC. Translating it yields CSAGGERLYEQYF.

The chain's CDR3 is CSVGQNSGPGEQFF. DNA for the CDR3: TGCAGCGTTGGCCAGAATAGCGGGCCGGGTGAGCAGTTCTTC. The gene calls are TRBV29-1 and TRBJ2-1, with 7 bases that match TRBD2. The CDR3 is 14 residues long. The V segment lost 4 bases and the J segment 9 bases; nucleotides outside the gene matches: 12. Germline loops: CDR1 SQVTM, CDR2 ANQGSEA.

This clonotype has a handful of counts. The chain joins TRBV5-1 to TRBJ1-2; D not resolved. The V end was cut by 4 bases, the J end by 2 bases, with 9 bases between. Germline-derived CDR1 and CDR2 are SGHRS and YFSETQ. The CDR3 extends over 13 amino acids. CDR3 loop: CASSPTSNYGYTF. Written as DNA, the CDR3 is TGCGCCAGCAGCCCGACGTCGAACTATGGCTACACCTTC.